Presented here are 15 T cell receptor beta chains from one specimen sequenced in a study of long-term antiretroviral therapy in people with HIV. This was the immunoSEQ v3.0 assay at survey level. Here immunoSEQ multiplex PCR was the method, and the copy in TCRdb shows in-frame clones only, minus some. The sample has 17,000 or so clones; around four fifths are singletons. The source was unsorted PBMCs, collected approximately 2.2 years before starting antiretroviral therapy. The receptor set was obtained from a man in his thirties or forties with HIV.

The rearrangement joins TRBV5-6 to TRBJ2-5; possible D gene TRBD1, 5 bases. Germline V CDR1 and CDR2: SGHDT, YYEEEE. V was pared by 3 bases and J by 4 bases, with 16 bases between. The CDR3 sequence is 15 residues long. This CDR3 is CASSSNAGQGETQYF. CDR3 coding DNA: TGTGCCAGCAGCTCAAACGCAGGGCAGGGAGAGACCCAGTACTTC.

The CDR3: CASDSGGDSYNEQFF. Written as DNA, the CDR3 is TGCGCCAGCGATTCCGGCGGCGACTCCTACAATGAGCAGTTCTTC. The chain employs TRBV10-2 and TRBJ2-1; D not resolved. This CDR3 comprises 15 residues. Germline CDR1 and CDR2: WSHSY and SAAADI. Trimming shortened V by 8 bases and J by 0 bases, and 14 bases separated the two germline ends.

J is TRBJ1-5 and V is TRBV10-3, with D perhaps matching TRBD1 (6 bases). V lost 2 bases, J lost 5 bases, and 16 bases lay in between. CDR1 is ENHRY and CDR2 is SYGVKD in the germline V gene. This CDR3 has 16 residues. The DNA of the CDR3 is TGTGCCATCAGTGAGAACCCAGACAGGAGAGATCAGCCCCAGCATTTT. Encoded protein: CAISENPDRRDQPQHF.

This clone turned up a few times. This chain joins TRBV13 and TRBJ1-2; a weak D match, TRBD1 (6 bases). The V gene's germline CDR1 is PRHDT and CDR2 FYEKMQ (reference sequence). The CDR3 spans 15 residues. Between the trimmed V and J ends, which lost 0 bases and 8 bases, there was a span of 16 bases. The CDR3 protein is CASSLGPGANGGYTF. DNA for the CDR3: TGTGCCAGCAGCTTAGGCCCAGGGGCTAACGGGGGCTACACCTTC.

By its share, this clone is medium-sized. The chain couples TRBV4-1 to TRBJ2-3; 8 positions match TRBD2. The CDR3 consists of 15 residues. The V segment lost 0 bases and the J segment 6 bases; nucleotides outside the gene matches: 5. Per the germline V gene, CDR1 is MGHRA and CDR2 is YSYEKL. The CDR3 sequence: CASSQDTGGQDTQYF. The CDR3 coding sequence is TGCGCCAGCAGCCAAGATACGGGGGGGCAGGATACGCAGTATTTT.

V usage is TRBV11-3 and J usage is TRBJ2-2; D ambiguous. Trimming stripped 5 bases from V and 4 bases from J, with 8 bases between. CDR1 is SGHNT and CDR2 is YENEEA in the germline V gene. CDR3 length: 13 amino acids. The chain's CDR3 is CASSHDTTGELFF. The CDR3 nucleotides are TGTGCCAGCAGCCACGACACCACCGGGGAGCTGTTTTTT.

The chain carries TRBV10-2 and TRBJ2-1; D remains unclear. Germline CDR1 is WSHSY and CDR2 is SAAADI. The CDR3 extends over 18 amino acids. V lost 4 bases and J 5 bases, leaving 24 bases between the germline ends. The CDR3 sequence: CASSAEAGPVNIDNEQFF. The CDR3 DNA reads TGCGCCAGCAGTGCCGAGGCAGGACCCGTTAATATCGACAATGAGCAGTTCTTC.

As regards this clone: The same CDR3 can be traced to other DNA sequences in this sample. The chain combines TRBV6-1 with TRBJ1-5; no clear D gene. From germline, CDR1 is MNHNS and CDR2 SASEGT. The CDR3 extends over 13 amino acids. The ends were cut back, 2 bases at V and 3 bases at J, with 5 bases in the middle. The CDR3: CASSERYNQPQHF. DNA of the CDR3: TGTGCCAGCAGTGAACGTTACAATCAGCCCCAGCATTTT.

The V gene is TRBV19, the J gene TRBJ1-1; D unclear. Deletions cut 1 base from V and 0 bases from J, with 3 bases between. This CDR3 spans 13 amino acids. Germline CDR1 LNHDA, CDR2 SQIVND (reference sequence). The CDR3 sequence is CASSIAMNTEAFF. CDR3 bases: TGTGCCAGTAGTATAGCTATGAACACTGAAGCTTTCTTT.

The CDR3 is CASSPNNRGQYF. The CDR3, as DNA: TGTGCCAGCAGCCCCAACAACAGGGGGCAGTACTTC. The J gene is TRBJ2-7, the V gene TRBV7-8; 7 bases are shared with TRBD1. Germline assignment: CDR1 SGHVS and CDR2 FQNEAQ. The length of the CDR3 is 12 residues. V dropped 5 bases and J dropped 9; count of bases not matched to a gene: 7.

The chain has TRBV7-9 and TRBJ2-1; 9 positions agree with TRBD2. V dropped 11 bases and J dropped 5; count of bases not matched to a gene: 7. The CDR3 consists of 13 residues. CDR1 is SEHNR, CDR2 FQNEAQ, per germline (reference sequence). CDR3 sequence (DNA): TGTGCCCCCTCCGCGGGAGGGGACAATGAGCAGTTCTTC. This sequence encodes CAPSAGGDNEQFF. The full variable domain, with the rest looked up from reference TRBV7-9 and TRBJ2-1, is DTGVSQNPRHKITKRGQNVTFRCDPISEHNRLYWYRQTLGQGPEFLTYFQNEAQLEKSRLLSDRFSAERPKGSFSTLEIQRTEQGDSAMYLCAPSAGGDNEQFFGPGTRLTVL.

This clone was observed a single time. This chain links TRBV7-2 with TRBJ1-3, with 8 nucleotides matching TRBD1. The CDR3 covers 16 residues. Germline lookup yields CDR1 SGHTA and CDR2 FQGNSA. The J segment lost 0 bases and the V segment lost 4 bases, leaving 5 bases of the junction unmatched. The CDR3 nucleotides read TGTGCCAGCAGCTCTTCAGGGGGCTTCTCTGGAAACACCATATATTTT. Translating gives CASSSSGGFSGNTIYF.

V and J are TRBV5-5 and TRBJ2-4; TRBD2 agrees at 13 bases. V lost 2 bases to trimming and J lost 3 bases; unmatched junction nucleotides: 5. The CDR3 is made up of 17 amino acids. Germline V gene data show CDR1 as SGHKS and CDR2 as YYEKEE (reference sequence). In DNA, the CDR3 is TGTGCCAGCAGCTTTACTAGCGGGGGGGCTGTCAAAAACATTCAGTACTTC. Residues: CASSFTSGGAVKNIQYF.

The chain employs TRBV5-4 and TRBJ2-1; no clear D. Germline V gene sequence: CDR1 SGHNT, CDR2 YYREEE (reference sequence). CDR3 length equals 17 residues. Trimming pared 0 bases from V and 0 bases from J, leaving 13 bases between. As DNA, the CDR3 is TGTGCCAGCAGCTTGGGGCTACCCCATGCCTCCTACAATGAGCAGTTCTTC. Protein: CASSLGLPHASYNEQFF.

The chain combines TRBV14 with TRBJ2-5; 8 bases map to TRBD1. V shed 7 bases and J 2 bases; nucleotides not matched to a gene: 3. The CDR3 contains 13 residues. The V gene's germline CDR1 is SGHDN and CDR2 FVKESK. In DNA form, the CDR3 reads TGTGCCAGCAAACAGGGGGAGCAAGAGACCCAGTACTTC. Amino acid sequence: CASKQGEQETQYF.